The sequence of this T cell receptor beta chain was determined in a study of T cell responses to AZD1222 COVID-19 vaccine. Germline V CDR1 and CDR2: SGHDT, YYEEEE. The CDR3 has 12 amino acids. V lost 2 bases and J 5 bases, leaving 5 bases between the germline ends. The study, taken as a whole, reports: Baseline seropositivity characterized only six or seven AZD1222 recipients.

The protocol was immunoSEQ multiplex PCR, while the TCRdb copy is restricted to in-frame clones and leaves out a portion. The sample yields about 100,000 clones, approximately 87% seen once. As to this clone: Its antigen remains unidentified.

The source of this sequence is an adult in good health. This material consisted of peripheral blood, taken on day 0 of MenACWY control vaccination. The chain has TRBV5-6 and TRBJ2-1, with D hard to call. CDR3 amino acids: CASSFPDNEQFF. CDR3 DNA: TGTGCCAGCAGCTTTCCGGACAATGAGCAGTTCTTC.